These 31 T cell receptor beta chains came from one sample sequenced in a study of cytomegalovirus exposure and HLA in healthy donors. The PCR employed 60 Vbeta primers together with 13 Jbeta primers. Repertoires were generated with immunoSEQ multiplex PCR, while TCRdb's copy carries only in-frame clones and drops some. Of 140,000 to 150,000 clones in the sample, around 78% were seen once. The sequencing sample was made of PBMCs. These receptors all come from a woman aged 18-29 years in good health and CMV-seropositive.

The rearrangement links TRBV5-1 to TRBJ1-1; D call uncertain. The germline V gene has CDR1 SGHRS and CDR2 YFSETQ. The CDR3 runs to 15 residues. V was cut by 0 bases and J by 2 bases, with 11 bases left in between. The CDR3 loop reads CASSLVNAGNTEAFF. In nucleotides, the CDR3 is TGCGCCAGCAGCTTGGTTAATGCAGGAAACACTGAAGCTTTCTTT.

V gene TRBV9 combines with J gene TRBJ1-3, with D possibly matching TRBD1 (5 bases). The CDR3 is 12 amino acids. Trimming cost V 10 bases and J 2 bases, with 10 bases left between them. Per the germline V gene, CDR1 is SGDLS and CDR2 is YYNGEE. The CDR3 DNA reads as TGTGCCTCCGCGGGGGCTGGAAACACCATATATTTT. It translates to CASAGAGNTIYF.

The chain joins TRBV10-2 to TRBJ1-1; 7 bases align to TRBD1. From germline, CDR1 is WSHSY and CDR2 SAAADI. CDR3 length: 15 residues. After removal of 2 bases from V and 4 bases from J, the junction contained 7 bases not matched to a gene. This CDR3 is CASSEMTGRGTEAFF. CDR3 nucleotides: TGCGCCAGCAGTGAGATGACAGGGCGGGGCACTGAAGCTTTCTTT.

The chain joins TRBV6-6 to TRBJ1-1; no clear D gene. Trimming cost V 9 bases and J 3 bases, with 14 bases left between them. CDR1 and CDR2 (germline): MNHNY, SVGAGI (reference sequence). The CDR3 sequence is 13 residues long. The CDR3 protein is CASHGRADTEAFF. As DNA, the CDR3 is TGTGCCAGTCACGGGAGGGCGGACACTGAAGCTTTCTTT.

This clone was seen only a few times. V and J are TRBV5-4 and TRBJ1-6; 8 bases line up with TRBD1. Germline CDR1 SGHNT, CDR2 YYREEE (reference sequence). This CDR3 is 14 amino acids long. With V trimmed by 3 bases and J by 7 bases, 3 bases remained unmatched. The CDR3 DNA follows: TGTGCCAGCAGCTCGGGACAGGTGAATTCACCCCTCCACTTT. Translation: CASSSGQVNSPLHF.

This chain links TRBV4-3 with TRBJ1-2, with D perhaps matching TRBD1 (6 bases). The CDR3 runs 16 residues. Germline-derived CDR1 and CDR2 are LGHNA and YSLEER. V was clipped by 1 base and J by 2 bases, with 14 bases between them. CDR3 DNA: TGCGCCAGCAGCCAAGGTCTGGGGCAGGGGAACTATGGCTACACCTTC. It yields the protein CASSQGLGQGNYGYTF.

The rearrangement links TRBV6-5 to TRBJ2-5; 7 bases are a match to TRBD2. The CDR3 totals 16 residues. After removal of 4 bases from V and 2 bases from J, the junction contained 10 bases not matched to a gene. Germline-derived CDR1 and CDR2 are MNHEY and SVGAGI. CDR3 region: CASSLSSGGGQETQYF. The CDR3 DNA follows: TGTGCCAGCAGTTTAAGTAGCGGCGGGGGACAAGAGACCCAGTACTTC.

The chain carries TRBV19 and TRBJ2-7; D perhaps matches TRBD1 (5 bases). CDR3 length: 17 amino acids. CDR1 is LNHDA, CDR2 SQIVND, per germline (reference sequence). Trimming shortened V by 4 bases and J by 3 bases, and 22 bases separated the two germline ends. CDR3 sequence: CASSRAPAGPQGYEQYF. The CDR3 bases are TGTGCCAGTAGTAGAGCCCCCGCAGGGCCCCAAGGCTACGAGCAGTACTTC.

V gene TRBV7-8 combines with J gene TRBJ1-5; D might be TRBD1 (5 bases). The length of the CDR3 is 15 residues. With 2 bases removed from V and 1 base from J, the gap between germline ends came to 9 bases. Germline V gene lookup returns CDR1 SGHVS and CDR2 FQNEAQ. In DNA form, the CDR3 reads TGTGCCAGCAGCTTACAGGGTATCAGCAATCAGCCCCAGCATTTT. This encodes CASSLQGISNQPQHF. The full variable domain, completed using reference TRBV7-8 and TRBJ1-5, is GAGVSQSPRYKVAKRGQDVALRCDPISGHVSLFWYQQALGQGPEFLTYFQNEAQLDKSGLPSDRFFAERPEGSVSTLKIQRTQQEDSAVYLCASSLQGISNQPQHFGDGTRLSIL.

The chain is built from TRBV19 and TRBJ2-7; TRBD1 is a possible D gene (5 bases). The germline gives CDR1 LNHDA, CDR2 SQIVND (reference sequence). CDR3 length: 16 amino acids. Between the trimmed V and J ends, which lost 3 bases and 5 bases, there was a span of 20 bases. CDR3: CASSIGREVLGHEQYF. CDR3 nucleotide sequence: TGTGCCAGTAGTATCGGCAGGGAAGTGTTGGGCCACGAGCAGTACTTC.

This clone was seen a few times. V is TRBV25-1 and J is TRBJ2-1; 8 nucleotides line up with TRBD2. Germline-derived CDR1 and CDR2 are MGHDK and SYGVNS. The CDR3 length is 15 residues. Germline trimming cut 4 bases from V and 6 bases from J; bases unmatched to any gene: 8. CDR3 amino acids: CASSAEGLAFNEQFF. The CDR3 DNA reads as TGTGCCAGCAGTGCCGAAGGACTAGCCTTCAATGAGCAGTTCTTC.

The J gene is TRBJ1-4, the V gene TRBV28; the D gene is possibly TRBD1 (5 bases). The CDR3 is 13 amino acids. Trimming removed 10 bases from V and 6 bases from J, with 15 bases in between. Germline V gives CDR1 MDHEN, CDR2 SYDVKM. This chain's CDR3 is CAILGWGDEKLFF. The CDR3 nucleotides read TGTGCCATCCTAGGGTGGGGGGATGAAAAACTGTTTTTT. Full variable domain (remainder filled in from reference TRBV28 and TRBJ1-4): DVKVTQSSRYLVKRTGEKVFLECVQDMDHENMFWYRQDPGLGLRLIYFSYDVKMKEKGDIPEGYSVSREKKERFSLILESASTNQTSMYLCAILGWGDEKLFFGSGTQLSVL.

The chain employs TRBV4-3 and TRBJ1-2; no reliable D call. The CDR3 loop spans 14 amino acids. Trimming left V 0 bases short and J 4 bases short, with 9 bases between. CDR1 and CDR2 from the germline V gene are LGHNA and YSLEER. CDR3 loop: CASSQDQNIYGYTF. The CDR3 DNA reads as TGCGCCAGCAGCCAAGATCAGAACATCTATGGCTACACCTTC.

This chain joins TRBV6-4 and TRBJ2-2; maybe TRBD2 (6 bases). In germline, CDR1 is MRHNA, CDR2 SNTAGT. V lost 5 bases to trimming and J lost 6 bases, with 13 bases between them. CDR3 length: 14 amino acids. The CDR3 reads CASSRTEGSGELFF. The CDR3 DNA reads TGTGCCAGCAGTAGGACGGAGGGGTCCGGGGAGCTGTTTTTT.

The chain uses TRBV15 and TRBJ2-1, with TRBD1 matching 9 bases. CDR1 is LNHNV, CDR2 YYDKDF, per germline (reference sequence). This CDR3 contains 16 residues. V lost 0 bases, J lost 7 bases, and 7 bases stayed unmatched. CDR3 bases: TGTGCCACCAGCAGAGACATCGGGACAGGGAGAAATGAGCAGTTCTTC. Amino acid sequence: CATSRDIGTGRNEQFF.

This clone was recorded once. V usage is TRBV4-2 and J usage is TRBJ2-1; the match to TRBD2 covers 9 bases. V was pared by 0 bases and J by 7 bases, with 4 bases of the junction left unmatched. Germline V gives CDR1 LGHNA, CDR2 YNFKEQ. This CDR3 has 15 amino acids. The CDR3 coding sequence is TGTGCCAGCAGCCAAGAACGGCTAGCGGGGAATGAGCAGTTCTTC. Its translation: CASSQERLAGNEQFF.

The chain combines TRBV29-1 with TRBJ2-2; 11 nucleotides agree with TRBD2. Germline CDR1 and CDR2: SQVTM and ANQGSEA. The V segment lost 0 bases and the J segment 7 bases; nucleotides outside the gene matches: 10. This CDR3 is 17 amino acids long. The CDR3 spells CSVEEASGGPYGGELFF. The CDR3 DNA is TGCAGCGTTGAAGAGGCTAGCGGGGGGCCTTACGGCGGGGAGCTGTTTTTT.

V is TRBV23-1 and J is TRBJ1-6; D is ambiguous. TRBV23-1 is labeled an ORF, and its function is uncertain. V dropped 2 bases and J dropped 7 bases, with 3 bases sitting between them. The CDR3 runs 12 residues. Here the CDR3 DNA reads TGCGCCAGCAGTCAACCGAATTCACCCCTCCACTTT. This sequence encodes CASSQPNSPLHF.

The chain couples TRBV5-4 to TRBJ1-2; the D gene is possibly TRBD1 (6 bases). Germline CDR1 is SGHNT and CDR2 is YYREEE (reference sequence). This CDR3 is built from 14 residues. V was clipped by 0 bases and J by 4 bases, with 10 bases between them. CDR3 amino acids: CASSLDLQGYGYTF. CDR3 DNA: TGTGCCAGCAGCTTGGATTTACAGGGCTATGGCTACACCTTC.

The DNA of the CDR3 is TGTGCCAGCAGTGTCAGGGAGGATTCACCCCTCCACTTT. As protein: CASSVREDSPLHF. This sequence joins TRBV27 and TRBJ1-6, with TRBD1 as a possible D gene (5 bases). From germline, CDR1 is MNHEY and CDR2 SMNVEV (reference sequence). The CDR3 contains 13 residues. The V end lost 5 bases, the J end lost 8 bases, and 10 bases lay between the germline ends.

Comments on this clone: The junction does not match germline at one end; this may be a read error. Other DNA sequences in this specimen translate into the identical CDR3. The chain uses TRBV19 and TRBJ1-4; 7 bases line up with TRBD1. In germline, CDR1 is LNHDA, CDR2 SQIVND (reference sequence). This CDR3 has 14 residues. The CDR3 coding sequence is TGTGCCAGTACCAAGGACAGGTTTAATGAAAAACTGTTTTTC. This sequence encodes CASTKDRFNEKLFF.

J is TRBJ2-3 and V is TRBV6-5; D not resolved. V dropped 3 bases and J dropped 4 bases, with 8 bases sitting between them. Germline V gives CDR1 MNHEY, CDR2 SVGAGI. This CDR3 has 13 amino acids. CDR3 sequence reads: CASSYSSPDTQYF. CDR3 sequence (DNA): TGTGCCAGCAGTTATAGTAGCCCAGATACGCAGTATTTT.

CDR3 nucleotides: TGTGCCTGGGGACGGGGGGGCACAGATACGCAGTATTTT. Translated: CAWGRGGTDTQYF. The genes are TRBV30 and TRBJ2-3, with 7 positions matching TRBD2. This CDR3 has 13 residues. Germline V gives CDR1 GTSNPN, CDR2 SVGIG (reference sequence). V lost 5 bases to trimming and J lost 1 base; unmatched junction nucleotides: 3.

This chain connects TRBV7-2 to TRBJ2-5; 8 positions match TRBD2. V lost 4 bases, J lost 5 bases, and 9 bases stayed unmatched. This CDR3 region has 15 residues. Germline lookup yields CDR1 SGHTA and CDR2 FQGNSA. CDR3 sequence: CASSSGGAGRETQYF. In nucleotides, the CDR3 is TGTGCCAGCAGCTCCGGGGGGGCGGGACGGGAGACCCAGTACTTC.

This clone has more than one count but fewer than ten. This rearrangement joins TRBV4-1 to TRBJ2-2; 12 nucleotides match TRBD2. This CDR3 contains 21 residues. V trimming: 3 bases; J trimming: 0 bases; junction bases outside the gene matches: 14. The germline V gene encodes CDR1 MGHRA and CDR2 YSYEKL. CDR3 sequence: CASSQPLGLAGRSANTGELFF. CDR3 DNA sequence: TGCGCCAGCAGCCAGCCGCTTGGACTAGCGGGGAGATCCGCGAACACCGGGGAGCTGTTTTTT.

V and J are TRBV10-3 and TRBJ2-7; 9 bases are shared with TRBD1. The CDR3 sequence is 16 residues long. CDR1 ENHRY and CDR2 SYGVKD come from the germline V gene. The trim removed 2 bases at V and 5 bases at J, leaving 10 bases unmatched. The CDR3 DNA reads as TGTGCCATCAGTGAGAATACAGGGGGCGCATCCCACGAGCAGTACTTC. Translated, it gives CAISENTGGASHEQYF.

This chain links TRBV7-2 with TRBJ1-6; TRBD1 might be the D (6 bases). CDR3 length equals 15 residues. Trimming left V 5 bases short and J 2 bases short, with 10 bases between. Per the germline V gene, CDR1 is SGHTA and CDR2 is FQGNSA. The CDR3 DNA reads as TGTGCCAGCAGCGCCGGGACACCCTATAATTCACCCCTCCACTTT. Residues: CASSAGTPYNSPLHF.

V is TRBV6-5 and J is TRBJ2-5, with D hard to call. CDR3 length equals 13 residues. Trimming left V 0 bases short and J 4 bases short, with 6 bases between. Germline CDR1 and CDR2: MNHEY and SVGAGI. CDR3 residues: CASSYSILETQYF. The CDR3 DNA follows: TGTGCCAGCAGTTACTCGATACTAGAGACCCAGTACTTC.

The V and J genes are TRBV6-6 and TRBJ1-6; a weak D match, TRBD1 (5 bases). Germline lookup yields CDR1 MNHNY and CDR2 SVGAGI (reference sequence). The CDR3 is made up of 14 amino acids. Trimming stripped 8 bases from V and 2 bases from J, with 10 bases between. CDR3 DNA: TGTGCCAGCGGGGGGGAGGCCTATAATTCACCCCTCCACTTT. It yields the protein CASGGEAYNSPLHF.

V is TRBV13 and J is TRBJ1-6; maybe TRBD1 (5 bases). Trimming shortened V by 4 bases and J by 4 bases, and 20 bases separated the two germline ends. This CDR3 region has 18 residues. The germline V gene has CDR1 PRHDT and CDR2 FYEKMQ (reference sequence). The CDR3 loop reads CASSSKDAGNRYNSPLHF. The DNA of the CDR3 is TGTGCCAGCAGCTCGAAGGACGCAGGGAACCGATATAATTCACCCCTCCACTTT.

This clone was counted only a few times. The V and J genes are TRBV5-1 and TRBJ2-2; possibly TRBD1 for D (5 bases). This CDR3 contains 14 residues. Germline CDR1 reads SGHRS; CDR2 reads YFSETQ. Trimming pared 3 bases from V and 5 bases from J, leaving 11 bases between. CDR3 DNA sequence: TGCGCCAGCAGCTCCCTACAGGTGACCGGGGAGCTGTTTTTT. Encoded protein: CASSSLQVTGELFF.